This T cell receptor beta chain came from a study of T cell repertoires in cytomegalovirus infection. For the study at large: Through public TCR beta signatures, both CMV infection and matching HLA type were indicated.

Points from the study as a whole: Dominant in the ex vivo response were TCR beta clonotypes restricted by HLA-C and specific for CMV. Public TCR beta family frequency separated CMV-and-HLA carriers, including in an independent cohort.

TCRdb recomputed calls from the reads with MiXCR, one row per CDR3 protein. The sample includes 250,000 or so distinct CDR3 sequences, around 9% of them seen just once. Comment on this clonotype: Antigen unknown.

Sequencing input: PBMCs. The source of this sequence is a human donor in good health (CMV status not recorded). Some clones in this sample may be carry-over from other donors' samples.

CDR3 DNA: TGCAGTGCTAGGGACGGCAATGAGCAGTTCTTC. This encodes CSARDGNEQFF. The rearrangement links TRBV20-1 to TRBJ2-1; no firm D call. V dropped 3 bases and J dropped 6 bases, with 6 bases sitting between them. CDR3 length equals 11 residues. Per germline, CDR1 DFQATT and CDR2 SNEGSKA (reference sequence).